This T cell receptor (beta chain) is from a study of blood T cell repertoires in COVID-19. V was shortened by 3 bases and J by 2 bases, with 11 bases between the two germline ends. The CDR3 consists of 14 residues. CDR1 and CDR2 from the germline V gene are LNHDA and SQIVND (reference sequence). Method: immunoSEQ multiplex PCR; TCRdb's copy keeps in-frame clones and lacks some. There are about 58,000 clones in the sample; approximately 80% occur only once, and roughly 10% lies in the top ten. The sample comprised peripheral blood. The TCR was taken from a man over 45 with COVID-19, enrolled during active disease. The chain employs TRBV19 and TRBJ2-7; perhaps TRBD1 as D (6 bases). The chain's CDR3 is CASSIGQGTYEQYF. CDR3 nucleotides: TGTGCCAGTAGTATTGGGCAGGGGACCTACGAGCAGTACTTC. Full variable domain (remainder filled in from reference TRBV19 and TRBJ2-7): DGGITQSPKYLFRKEGQNVTLSCEQNLNHDAMYWYRQDPGQGLRLIYYSQIVNDFQKGDIAEGYSVSREKKESFPLTVTSAQKNPTAFYLCASSIGQGTYEQYFGPGTRLTVT.